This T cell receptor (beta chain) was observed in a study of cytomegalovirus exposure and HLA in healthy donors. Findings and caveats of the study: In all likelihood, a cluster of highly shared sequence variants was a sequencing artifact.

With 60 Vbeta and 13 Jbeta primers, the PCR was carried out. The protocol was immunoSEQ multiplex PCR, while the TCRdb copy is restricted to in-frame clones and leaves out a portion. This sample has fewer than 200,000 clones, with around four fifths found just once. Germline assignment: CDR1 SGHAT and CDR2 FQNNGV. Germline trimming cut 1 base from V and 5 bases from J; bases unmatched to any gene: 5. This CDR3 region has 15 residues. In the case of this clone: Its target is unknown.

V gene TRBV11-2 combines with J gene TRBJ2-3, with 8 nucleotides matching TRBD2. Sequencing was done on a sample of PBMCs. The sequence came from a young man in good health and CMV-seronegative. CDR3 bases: TGTGCCAGCAGCTTAGGGGCGGGGGGAGGAGATACGCAGTATTTT. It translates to CASSLGAGGGDTQYF.